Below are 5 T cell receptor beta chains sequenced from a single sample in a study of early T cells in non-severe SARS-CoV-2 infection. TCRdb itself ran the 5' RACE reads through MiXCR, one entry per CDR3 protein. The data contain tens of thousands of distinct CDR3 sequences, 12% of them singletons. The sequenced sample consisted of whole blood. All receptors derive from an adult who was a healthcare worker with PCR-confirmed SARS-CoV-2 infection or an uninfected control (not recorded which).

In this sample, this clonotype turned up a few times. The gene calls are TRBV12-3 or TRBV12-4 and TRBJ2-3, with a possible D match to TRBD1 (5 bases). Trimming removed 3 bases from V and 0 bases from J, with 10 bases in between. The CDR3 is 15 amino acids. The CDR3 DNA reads TGTGCCAGCAGTTTCGGGCAGGGAAGCACAGATACGCAGTATTTT. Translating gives CASSFGQGSTDTQYF.

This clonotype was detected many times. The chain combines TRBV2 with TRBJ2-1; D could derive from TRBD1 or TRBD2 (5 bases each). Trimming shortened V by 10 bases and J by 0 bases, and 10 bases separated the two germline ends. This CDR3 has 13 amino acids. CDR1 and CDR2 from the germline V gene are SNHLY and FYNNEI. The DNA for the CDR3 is TGTGCCACCGGGACCGACTCCTACAATGAGCAGTTCTTC. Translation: CATGTDSYNEQFF. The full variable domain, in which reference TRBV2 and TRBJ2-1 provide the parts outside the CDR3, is EPEVTQTPSHQVTQMGQEVILRCVPISNHLYFYWYRQILGQKVEFLVSFYNNEISEKSEIFDDQFSVERPDGSNFTLKIRSTKLEDSAMYFCATGTDSYNEQFFGPGTRLTVL.

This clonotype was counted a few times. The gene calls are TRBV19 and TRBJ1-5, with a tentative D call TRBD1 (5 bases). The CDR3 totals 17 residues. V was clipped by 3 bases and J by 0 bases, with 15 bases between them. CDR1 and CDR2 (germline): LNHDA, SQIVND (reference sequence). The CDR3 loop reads CASSMGVEGYSNQPQHF. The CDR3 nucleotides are TGTGCCAGTAGTATGGGTGTGGAGGGGTATAGCAATCAGCCCCAGCATTTT.

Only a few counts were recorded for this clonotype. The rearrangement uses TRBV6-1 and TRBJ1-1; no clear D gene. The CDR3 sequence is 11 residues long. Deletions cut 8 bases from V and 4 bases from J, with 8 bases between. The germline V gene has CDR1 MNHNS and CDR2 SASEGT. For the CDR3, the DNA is TGTGCCAGCGGATGGGGCACTGAAGCTTTCTTT. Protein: CASGWGTEAFF.

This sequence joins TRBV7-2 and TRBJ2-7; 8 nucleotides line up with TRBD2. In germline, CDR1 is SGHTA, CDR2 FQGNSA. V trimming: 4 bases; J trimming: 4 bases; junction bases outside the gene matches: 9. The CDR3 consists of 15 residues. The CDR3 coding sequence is TGTGCCAGCAGCTACGCCCCTAGCGGGTCTTACGAGCAGTACTTC. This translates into CASSYAPSGSYEQYF.